The clone carrying this TCR beta chain was counted only a few times. This specimen comes from a study of cytomegalovirus exposure and HLA in healthy donors. In the PCR, 60 Vbeta and 13 Jbeta primers were used. Sequencing was performed with immunoSEQ multiplex PCR; in TCRdb, only in-frame clones are kept and a portion is missing. Of approximately 130,000 clones detected, 75% to 90% appear once; the ten largest clones hold less than 7%. The receptor was derived from a woman between 25 and 40 years old in good health and CMV-seropositive. The sequencing input was PBMCs.

The CDR3: CASSPIQGISEKLFF. As DNA, the CDR3 is TGTGCCAGCTCACCTATACAGGGGATCAGTGAAAAACTGTTTTTT. The chain couples TRBV18 to TRBJ1-4; 7 nucleotides align to TRBD1. V shed 3 bases and J 7 bases; nucleotides not matched to a gene: 8. Germline loops: CDR1 KGHSH, CDR2 LQKENI. The CDR3 runs to 15 residues.